These T cell receptor beta chains were read from a single sample in a study of identical twins. TCRdb fed the 5' RACE reads into MiXCR, producing one record per CDR3 protein. This repertoire shows 700,000 to 950,000 distinct CDR3 sequences, approximately 13% found once; its top ten account for roughly 1.5%. These records were also assigned to another study, of yellow fever vaccine responses in identical twins.

The sequenced material came from PBMCs. The origin of the receptors is a woman aged 18 to 35 in good health. The CDR3 runs from the conserved cysteine through the conserved F or W. D genes are given only for firm matches. Not every row has a clone size; where given, it reads once, few, many or a size class.

clone size	V gene	J gene	D gene	CDR3 DNA	CDR3 protein
-	TRBV20-1	TRBJ2-1	TRBD2	TGCAGTGCTAGGGGAGGACTAGCGGGAGGGCTTGAGCAGTTCTTC	CSARGGLAGGLEQFF
-	TRBV2	TRBJ2-7	TRBD1	TGTGCCAGCACCCTGGGACAGAACTCCTACGAGCAGTACTTC	CASTLGQNSYEQYF
few	TRBV28	TRBJ2-7	TRBD2	TGTGCCAGCAGTCAGACTAGCGGGAAGATCTTAATCTACGAGCAGTACTTC	CASSQTSGKILIYEQYF
few	TRBV5-8	TRBJ2-7	-	TGTGCCAGCAGCTTGGGTCCGGGAGTCTACGAGCAGTACTTC	CASSLGPGVYEQYF
-	TRBV5-5	TRBJ2-1	-	TGTGCCAGCAGTACATACAGGGCTCCCTACAATGAGCAGTTCTTC	CASSTYRAPYNEQFF
-	TRBV11-2	TRBJ2-1	TRBD2	TGTGCCAGCAGTGGGAGTAGCGGGAGTGGGAATGAGCAGTTCTTC	CASSGSSGSGNEQFF
few	TRBV25-1	TRBJ1-4	-	TGTGCCAGCAGTGATTGGCGCAGTCTTGAGGCGGAACTGTTTTTT	CASSDWRSLEAELFF
-	TRBV6-4	TRBJ2-1	TRBD2	TGTACCAGCAGTTTCACTAGCGGGGGGTTTCTAAGCTCCTACAATGAGCAGTTCTTC	CTSSFTSGGFLSSYNEQFF
-	TRBV20-1	TRBJ2-1	TRBD2	TGCTCCGGAGGACAAGCTAGCGGCCTGGGGGGAGGTGAGCAGTTCTTC	CSGGQASGLGGGEQFF
many	TRBV6-5	TRBJ2-7	-	TGTGCCAGCAGTTACTCTGGGACATTTTCCTTATACGAGCAGTACTTC	CASSYSGTFSLYEQYF
few	TRBV20-1	TRBJ1-1	-	TGCAGTGCTATCATAAACACTGAAGCTTTCTTT	CSAIINTEAFF
few	TRBV3-1	TRBJ2-1	TRBD1	TGTGCCAGCAGCCCCTACAGGGGGGTTCGTGAGCAGTTCTTC	CASSPYRGVREQFF
few	TRBV29-1	TRBJ2-1	-	TGCAGCGTTGTCAGGGTGAATGAGCAGTTCTTC	CSVVRVNEQFF
few	TRBV10-2	TRBJ2-2	-	TGCGCCAGCAGTGAGTCGAACAGGAACACCGGGGAGCTGTTTTTT	CASSESNRNTGELFF
few	TRBV2	TRBJ1-5	-	TGTGCCACCCGACGTGCACAGATAAATCAGCCCCAGCATTTT	CATRRAQINQPQHF
many	TRBV7-9	TRBJ2-5	TRBD2	TGTGCCAGCAGCTTAGTCGGGGGGTTTCAAGAGACCCAGTACTTC	CASSLVGGFQETQYF
many	TRBV10-2	TRBJ1-2	TRBD1	TGCGCCAGCAGAGGACAGGCCTACTATGGCTACACCTTC	CASRGQAYYGYTF
many	TRBV7-9	TRBJ2-1	-	TGTGCCAGCAGCCCGCAGGGTCCTACCTACAATGAGCAGTTCTTC	CASSPQGPTYNEQFF
many	TRBV6-1	TRBJ1-2	-	TGTGCCAGCATTCTGGACGGGAACTATGGCTACACCTTC	CASILDGNYGYTF
-	TRBV4-2	TRBJ2-1	TRBD2	TGTGCTAGCAGCCTAATCAGCGGGGGTCACTCCTACAATGAGCAGTTCTTC	CASSLISGGHSYNEQFF
few	TRBV5-1	TRBJ2-1	TRBD2	TGCGCCAGCAGCTCCGGGACTAGCTTCGATGAGCAGTTCTTC	CASSSGTSFDEQFF
-	TRBV10-3	TRBJ2-7	-	TGTGCCATCAGTGAGTCTGACGGGAGCCTCCCCTACGAGCAGTACTTC	CAISESDGSLPYEQYF